A selection of T cell receptor beta chains follows, all from one sample in a study of technical replicates of blood from several donors. TCRdb's copy holds only in-frame clones and misses some; the assay was immunoSEQ multiplex PCR. The table records about 57,000 clones, around 93% of them present only once. Sequencing was performed on PBMCs. The receptors were sampled from a human donor in good health. Some clones in this sample may be carry-over from other donors' samples. Each CDR3 is given without its conserved first and last residue. Fields, in order: V gene, J gene, CDR3 protein.

>TRBV29-1|TRBJ2-1
SVGRTGVNEQF
>TRBV27|TRBJ2-2
AIMNSGRVAGELF
>TRBV5-1|TRBJ2-7
ASSTLTSGGTYEQY
>TRBV5-1|TRBJ2-3
ASSFGTSLDTQY
>TRBV29-1|TRBJ1-2
SVEVLPGQTNYGYT
>TRBV18|TRBJ1-5
ASSPGRSNQPQH
>TRBV5-4|TRBJ2-5
ASSLVGETQY
>TRBV4-3|TRBJ1-1
ASSQNKNTEAF
>TRBV11-1|TRBJ2-7
ASSLAAGNSYEQY
>TRBV5-4|TRBJ2-5
ASSLGLEQETQY
>TRBV9|TRBJ2-5
ASSYKASGLGVETQY
>TRBV5-1|TRBJ2-3
ASRLIYSPTDTQY
>TRBV5-1|TRBJ1-3
ASSPVTGKGSGTIY
>TRBV9|TRBJ2-5
ASSVGEGGLPETQY
>TRBV12-1|TRBJ2-7
ASSLNQPGQKLYEQY
>TRBV5-1|TRBJ1-3
ASSLGYRASGNTIY
>TRBV11-2|TRBJ2-7
ASSLGTTSYEQY
>TRBV10-3|TRBJ1-1
AIRTGTGGVEAF
>TRBV2|TRBJ1-2
ASRAGTGDGYT
>TRBV7-2|TRBJ2-1
ASKPLGGLKQF
>TRBV7-6|TRBJ1-4
ASSPFSGGVNTNEKLF
>TRBV19|TRBJ1-2
ASSPEAGRGYT
>TRBV6-1|TRBJ2-3
ASSEEVGGFTDTQY
>TRBV9|TRBJ2-3
ASSSDGFGTDTQY